Listed here are 28 T cell receptor beta chains from one sample, sequenced in a study of T-cell reconstitution after alpha-beta-depleted transplantation in children. It was with unique molecular identifiers that the TCRbeta library was prepared. From the PCR reads, TCRdb called clonotypes with MiXCR, one entry per CDR3 protein. The sample holds about 200,000 distinct CDR3 sequences, roughly 6.5% seen once. Here the sequenced sample was PBMCs, taken before TCRalphabeta/CD19-depleted stem cell transplant. The source of these receptors is a girl less than two years old with combined immunodeficiency, due to receive a stem cell transplant.

At least ten counts were recorded for this clonotype. This rearrangement joins TRBV29-1 to TRBJ2-3, with unresolved D. This CDR3 has 13 amino acids. Trimming took off 4 bases at V and 2 bases at J, with 10 bases between the two ends. Germline lookup yields CDR1 SQVTM and CDR2 ANQGSEA. CDR3 DNA: TGCAGCGTTGGGGGTAGCTCCACAGATACGCAGTATTTT. Residues: CSVGGSSTDTQYF.

This clonotype was recorded at least ten times. The gene calls are TRBV29-1 and TRBJ2-2, with TRBD2 matching over 7 bases. Per the germline V gene, CDR1 is SQVTM and CDR2 is ANQGSEA. V dropped 3 bases and J dropped 0; count of bases not matched to a gene: 7. There are 16 residues in the CDR3. Here the CDR3 reads CSVEVRDYTNTGELFF. The CDR3 DNA reads as TGCAGCGTTGAGGTCCGGGACTATACGAACACCGGGGAGCTGTTTTTT.

This clonotype was detected many times. The CDR3 loop is CASSQDLGRGTYNEQFF. The DNA for the CDR3 is TGTGCCAGCAGCCAAGATCTTGGCAGGGGCACCTACAATGAGCAGTTCTTC. The chain carries TRBV3-1 and TRBJ2-1; D may be TRBD1 (6 bases). V was trimmed by 0 bases and J by 2 bases, leaving 14 bases between them. Germline V gene data show CDR1 as LGHDT and CDR2 as YNNKEL (reference sequence). CDR3 size: 17 residues.

The chain carries TRBV20-1 and TRBJ2-5, with TRBD2 matching over 7 bases. The CDR3 runs to 17 residues. With V trimmed by 1 base and J by 2 bases, 13 bases remained unmatched. Germline V gives CDR1 DFQATT, CDR2 SNEGSKA (reference sequence). CDR3 nucleotide sequence: TGCAGTGCTAGAGTAGTTCGGGGCGGGAGTCCACAAGAGACCCAGTACTTC. Its translation: CSARVVRGGSPQETQYF.

This clonotype was counted at least ten times. This chain connects TRBV5-4 to TRBJ2-7; no clear D. This CDR3 region has 12 residues. Germline lookup yields CDR1 SGHNT and CDR2 YYREEE (reference sequence). Trimming shortened V by 4 bases and J by 3 bases, and 8 bases separated the two germline ends. CDR3: CASSSRLYEQYF. The CDR3 DNA reads TGTGCCAGCAGCAGCAGGCTCTACGAGCAGTACTTC.

Many counts were recorded for this clonotype. CDR3 residues: CASSQVLLASGLDTQYF. The CDR3 DNA reads TGTGCCAGCAGCCAAGTTCTCTTGGCTAGTGGCCTAGATACGCAGTATTTT. The genes are TRBV4-2 and TRBJ2-3; D remains unclear. The CDR3 runs 17 residues. Germline values: CDR1 LGHNA, CDR2 YNFKEQ. The V and J ends lost 1 base and 5 bases respectively, with 19 bases between them.

This clonotype has a count of ten or more. The chain couples TRBV12-3 or TRBV12-4 to TRBJ2-3; D gene unclear. Trimming cost V 1 base and J 6 bases, with 11 bases left between them. The CDR3 consists of 14 residues. CDR3 loop: CASSLGLSMDTQYF. In DNA, the CDR3 is TGTGCCAGCAGTTTAGGTTTGAGCATGGATACGCAGTATTTT.

This clonotype was seen repeatedly, ten times or more. V and J are TRBV29-1 and TRBJ2-3; TRBD2 matches 9 bases. Germline loops: CDR1 SQVTM, CDR2 ANQGSEA. This CDR3 is 16 amino acids long. Unmatched junction bases numbered 7, after V lost 2 bases and J lost 1 base. The CDR3 here is CSVELAGAGGTDTQYF. The CDR3 DNA follows: TGCAGCGTTGAATTAGCGGGGGCTGGAGGCACAGATACGCAGTATTTT.

This clonotype was observed many times. V usage is TRBV9 and J usage is TRBJ2-5, with TRBD2 identical over 10 bases. The CDR3 consists of 17 residues. Germline CDR1 is SGDLS and CDR2 is YYNGEE. Trimming removed 0 bases from V and 6 bases from J; junction bases left unmatched: 11. The CDR3: CASSVGGSGGAVQTQYF. CDR3 coding DNA: TGTGCCAGCAGCGTAGGGGGGAGCGGGGGGGCCGTTCAGACCCAGTACTTC.

This clonotype was seen ten or more times. The chain has TRBV12-3 or TRBV12-4 and TRBJ2-5; D possibly corresponds to TRBD2 (6 bases). Trimming left V 2 bases short and J 1 base short, with 8 bases between. This CDR3 is 14 amino acids long. CDR3 region: CASSLLGGQETQYF. DNA for the CDR3: TGTGCCAGCAGTTTATTGGGAGGCCAAGAGACCCAGTACTTC.

This clonotype was counted at least ten times. V usage is TRBV29-1 and J usage is TRBJ2-1; 11 nucleotides agree with TRBD2. Per the germline V gene, CDR1 is SQVTM and CDR2 is ANQGSEA. Trimming removed 5 bases from V and 3 bases from J; junction bases left unmatched: 6. The CDR3 is made up of 15 amino acids. This CDR3 is CSVFGTSGNYNEQFF. The CDR3, as DNA: TGCAGCGTTTTCGGGACTAGCGGAAACTACAATGAGCAGTTCTTC.

This clonotype was seen many times. The CDR3 region is CASSFGGLSYEQYF. The CDR3 bases are TGTGCCAGCAGCTTCGGGGGCCTCTCCTACGAGCAGTACTTC. The chain couples TRBV7-9 to TRBJ2-7; D tentatively reads TRBD1 or TRBD2 (6 bases each). Germline assignment: CDR1 SEHNR and CDR2 FQNEAQ (reference sequence). Trimming cost V 3 bases and J 0 bases, with 9 bases left between them. The CDR3 consists of 14 residues.

This clonotype was counted many times. The chain uses TRBV6-5 and TRBJ1-3; possibly TRBD1 for D (6 bases). Trimming cost V 4 bases and J 4 bases, with 11 bases left between them. CDR1 MNHEY and CDR2 SVGAGI come from the germline V gene. The CDR3 is 14 amino acids. CDR3 region: CASSWGGAGNTIYF. For the CDR3, the DNA is TGTGCCAGCAGTTGGGGGGGCGCCGGAAACACCATATATTTT.

In its sample, this clonotype was seen a few times. This may be a read error: a much more frequent sequence differs by one nucleotide. The rearrangement uses TRBV5-7 and TRBJ2-3; 13 positions agree with TRBD2. TRBV5-7 is given ORF status, its function remaining uncertain. The CDR3 runs to 18 residues. The chain's CDR3 is CARSLLLGLAGATDTQYF. The CDR3 nucleotides are TGTGCCAGGAGCTTGCTTTTAGGACTAGCGGGGGCAACAGATACGCAGTATTTT.

This clonotype was detected many times. The chain couples TRBV10-3 to TRBJ2-5; D ambiguous. V shed 4 bases and J shed 1 base, with 10 bases lying between them. This CDR3 has 14 residues. CDR1 and CDR2 (germline): ENHRY, SYGVKD. CDR3 loop: CAISVGRTQETQYF. CDR3 DNA sequence: TGTGCCATCAGTGTAGGACGGACCCAAGAGACCCAGTACTTC.

This clonotype was counted ten times or more. The J gene is TRBJ1-6, the V gene TRBV12-3 or TRBV12-4; the D gene is possibly TRBD1 (6 bases). V lost 3 bases and J lost 16, with 10 bases in between. CDR3 length: 11 amino acids. DNA of the CDR3: TGTGCCAGCAGTTTCGGACAGTCACTCCACTTT. As protein: CASSFGQSLHF.

The CDR3: CASSHRPLPGQLYNSPLHF. The CDR3 DNA sequence: TGTGCCAGCAGTCATCGACCTCTACCGGGACAGCTATATAATTCACCCCTCCACTTT. The genes are TRBV12-3 or TRBV12-4 and TRBJ1-6; the match to TRBD1 covers 7 bases. V gave up 5 bases and J gave up 4 bases; unmatched junction bases: 17. This CDR3 region has 19 residues.

This clonotype has only a few counts. The chain recombines TRBV20-1 with TRBJ2-7, with 11 bases that match TRBD1. CDR3 length: 15 residues. V shed 3 bases and J 5 bases; nucleotides not matched to a gene: 9. Germline V gene data show CDR1 as DFQATT and CDR2 as SNEGSKA (reference sequence). Here the CDR3 reads CSARSGQGAGDEQYF. CDR3 DNA: TGCAGTGCTAGGTCCGGACAGGGGGCCGGGGACGAGCAGTACTTC.

This clonotype was recorded many times. V and J are TRBV29-1 and TRBJ1-2, with a possible D match to TRBD1 (5 bases). Trimming removed 4 bases from V and 4 bases from J, with 22 bases in between. The germline CDR1 and CDR2 sequences are SQVTM and ANQGSEA. The CDR3 is made up of 16 amino acids. This chain's CDR3 is CSVVTTHTGPFYGYTF. In DNA form, the CDR3 reads TGCAGCGTTGTGACGACCCACACAGGACCCTTCTATGGCTACACCTTC.

This clonotype was counted many times. J is TRBJ1-6 and V is TRBV5-1; perhaps TRBD1 as D (5 bases). V lost 4 bases, J lost 0 bases, and 11 bases lay in between. CDR3 length: 16 residues. CDR1 and CDR2 (germline): SGHRS, YFSETQ. In nucleotides, the CDR3 is TGCGCCAGCAGCGAAGTCGACAGCTCCTATAATTCACCCCTCCACTTT. It translates to CASSEVDSSYNSPLHF.

The V call is TRBV4-2, the J call TRBJ1-4; D remains ambiguous. V shed 1 base and J shed 11 bases, with 8 bases lying between them. This CDR3 has 12 residues. Germline CDR1 and CDR2: LGHNA and YNFKEQ. The CDR3 protein is CASSQVAGKLFF. DNA for the CDR3: TGTGCCAGCAGCCAAGTAGCGGGGAAACTGTTTTTT.

The table lists this clonotype with many counts. The chain has TRBV5-1 and TRBJ2-2; maybe TRBD2 (6 bases). The CDR3 contains 16 residues. CDR1 is SGHRS, CDR2 YFSETQ, per germline. Trimming took off 1 base at V and 6 bases at J, with 16 bases between the two ends. The CDR3 bases are TGCGCCAGCAGCTTGTTGTCAGGGAGGTATGCCGGGGAGCTGTTTTTT. Translated, it gives CASSLLSGRYAGELFF.

This clonotype was seen ten or more times. The chain is built from TRBV29-1 and TRBJ2-2; no clear D gene. The CDR3 length is 10 residues. Germline assignment: CDR1 SQVTM and CDR2 ANQGSEA. V lost 5 bases and J lost 3, with 1 base in between. CDR3 residues: CSVYTGELFF. In DNA form, the CDR3 reads TGCAGCGTTTACACCGGGGAGCTGTTTTTT.

Ten or more counts support this clonotype. The chain joins TRBV10-3 to TRBJ2-1; 8 positions match TRBD2. The CDR3 consists of 14 residues. V dropped 10 bases and J dropped 4; count of bases not matched to a gene: 9. Germline CDR1 and CDR2: ENHRY and SYGVKD. This chain's CDR3 is CATGGGGPYNEQFF. CDR3 nucleotide sequence: TGTGCCACCGGGGGCGGGGGGCCGTACAATGAGCAGTTCTTC.

There are many counts of this clonotype. The rearrangement links TRBV29-1 to TRBJ2-1; D may be TRBD1 or TRBD2 (5 bases each). Trimming removed 5 bases from V and 8 bases from J, with 22 bases in between. The CDR3 is made up of 15 amino acids. CDR1 and CDR2 (germline): SQVTM, ANQGSEA. CDR3 bases: TGCAGCGTTCATCCAGGGCGTAGTCGGGAAGATGAGCAGTTCTTC. Amino acids: CSVHPGRSREDEQFF.

The sample holds many counts of this clonotype. The rearrangement links TRBV14 to TRBJ2-2; perhaps TRBD2 as D (6 bases). The CDR3 is 17 amino acids. Germline CDR1 is SGHDN and CDR2 is FVKESK. Deletions cut 4 bases from V and 7 bases from J, with 22 bases between. CDR3 bases: TGTGCCAGCAGCCCCTACCCTGGGACCCAAGCGGGCGGGGAGCTGTTTTTT. Encoded protein: CASSPYPGTQAGGELFF. The entire variable domain, with the rest obtained from reference TRBV14 and TRBJ2-2, is as follows: EAGVTQFPSHSVIEKGQTVTLRCDPISGHDNLYWYRRVMGKEIKFLLHFVKESKQDESGMPNNRFLAERTGGTYSTLKVQPAELEDSGVYFCASSPYPGTQAGGELFFGEGSRLTVL.

This clonotype was observed at least ten times. The chain couples TRBV12-3 or TRBV12-4 to TRBJ1-1; weak D call: TRBD1 (5 bases). The CDR3 has 11 residues. V lost 5 bases to trimming and J lost 10 bases, with 11 bases between them. CDR3: CASSTGGGAFF. The CDR3 bases are TGTGCCAGCAGTACCGGGGGGGGAGCTTTCTTT.

This clonotype was observed many times. The rearrangement uses TRBV25-1 and TRBJ2-3; D not certain. V lost 4 bases and J 2 bases, leaving 10 bases between the germline ends. This CDR3 contains 14 residues. The germline V gene encodes CDR1 MGHDK and CDR2 SYGVNS. Here the CDR3 DNA reads TGTGCCAGCAGTGCGGACGGGTACACAGATACGCAGTATTTT. Amino acid sequence: CASSADGYTDTQYF.